Many counts were recorded for the clone carrying this T cell receptor beta chain. Its matching antigen is unknown. The data derive from a study of neurological immune-mediated disorders. Study-level findings and limits: Subjects shared no identical expanded-clone CDR3 amino acid sequences, suggesting private TCR-beta repertoires in all groups.

From germline, CDR1 is LGHNA and CDR2 YNFKEQ. The V gene lost 0 bases and the J gene lost 0 bases, with 10 bases spanning the gap. This CDR3 spans 16 amino acids. TCRdb independently ran MiXCR on the 5' RACE reads; one entry per CDR3 protein. Of 87,000 or so distinct CDR3 sequences in the sample, 3.5% are singletons; the top ten hold 5% to 7.5%. The receptor was isolated from a woman aged 18 to 35 with multiple sclerosis. The rearrangement uses TRBV4-2 and TRBJ2-3; D is possibly TRBD1 (6 bases). Source material: PBMCs. The CDR3 DNA reads as TGTGCCAGCAGCCAAGACAGGCAGGGGAGCACAGATACGCAGTATTTT. Translation gives CASSQDRQGSTDTQYF.